This entry is about one T cell receptor (beta chain). The sort gate was single viable CD3+CD4+CD8-CD45RO+ cells for memory CD4+ T cells. This sample is part of a study of memory CD4+ T cells and cytomegalovirus serostatus. Method: immunoSEQ multiplex PCR; TCRdb's copy keeps in-frame clones and lacks some. The sample lists around 50,000 clones; around 70% were seen once. CDR3 length: 18 residues. The V segment lost 4 bases and the J segment 2 bases; nucleotides outside the gene matches: 15. Per the germline V gene, CDR1 is MNHEY and CDR2 is SMNVEV (reference sequence). The sequenced sample was memory CD4+ T cells from blood. The sequence was collected from an adult in good health and CMV-seropositive. The chain couples TRBV27 to TRBJ2-5; 8 bases are a match to TRBD2. The CDR3 DNA is TGTGCCAGCAGTTCGATAGCATTTGCCGGGGGGGGACAAGAGACCCAGTACTTC. It encodes CASSSIAFAGGGQETQYF.